The entry that follows covers one TCR beta chain sequence. The antigen remains undetermined. Donors, without exception, were Caucasian adults residing in Nashville, Tennessee. The entry originates in a study of shared clonotypes between healthy human individuals. Study results and caveats: Naive subsets generally exceeded memory subsets in estimated richness.

Sorted-subset replicate PCRs used 200 ng DNA, about 30,000 T cell genomes. Data came from immunoSEQ multiplex PCR; TCRdb stores just in-frame clones and leaves some out. This sample has 2 million to 2.5 million clones, with more than 85% found just once. Germline V gives CDR1 SGHNT, CDR2 YYREEE (reference sequence). The CDR3 sequence is 14 residues long. J lost 8 bases, V lost 5 bases, and 7 bases had no gene match. Sequencing was done on a sample of naive CD4+ T cells from PBMCs. This sample's subset: CD45RA+ positively selected. This TCR derives from a man between 18 and 35 years old in good health. Some clones in this sample may be carry-over from other donors' samples. The chain is built from TRBV5-4 and TRBJ2-2; 9 bases line up with TRBD1. The CDR3 DNA reads TGTGCCAGCAGGGGGGACAGGGTAGGAGGGGAGCTGTTTTTT. Translation gives CASRGDRVGGELFF.